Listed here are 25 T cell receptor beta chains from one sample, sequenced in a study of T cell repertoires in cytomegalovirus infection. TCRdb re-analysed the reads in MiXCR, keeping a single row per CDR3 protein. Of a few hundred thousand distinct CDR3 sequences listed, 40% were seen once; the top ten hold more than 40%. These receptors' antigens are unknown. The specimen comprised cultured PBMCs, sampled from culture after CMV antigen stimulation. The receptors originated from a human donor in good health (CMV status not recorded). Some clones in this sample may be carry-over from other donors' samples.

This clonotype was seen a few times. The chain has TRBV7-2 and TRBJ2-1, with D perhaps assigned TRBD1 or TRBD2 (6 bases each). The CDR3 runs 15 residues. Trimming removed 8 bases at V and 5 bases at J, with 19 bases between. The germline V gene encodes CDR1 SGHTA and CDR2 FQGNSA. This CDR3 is CASGGGTAPHNEQFF. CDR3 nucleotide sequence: TGTGCCAGCGGAGGGGGGACGGCACCCCACAATGAGCAGTTCTTC.

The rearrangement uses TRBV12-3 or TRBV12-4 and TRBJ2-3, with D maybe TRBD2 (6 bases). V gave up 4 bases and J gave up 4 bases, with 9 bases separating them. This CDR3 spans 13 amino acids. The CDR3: CASSSLASDTQYF. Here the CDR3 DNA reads TGTGCCAGCAGTTCACTAGCCTCAGATACGCAGTATTTT.

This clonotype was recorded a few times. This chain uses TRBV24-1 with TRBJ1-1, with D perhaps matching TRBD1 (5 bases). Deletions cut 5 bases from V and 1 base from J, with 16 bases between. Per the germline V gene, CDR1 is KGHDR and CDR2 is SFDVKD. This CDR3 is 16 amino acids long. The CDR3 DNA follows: TGTGCCACCAGTGCGGAGGCGGGGCGGAAGAACACTGAAGCTTTCTTT. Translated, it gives CATSAEAGRKNTEAFF.

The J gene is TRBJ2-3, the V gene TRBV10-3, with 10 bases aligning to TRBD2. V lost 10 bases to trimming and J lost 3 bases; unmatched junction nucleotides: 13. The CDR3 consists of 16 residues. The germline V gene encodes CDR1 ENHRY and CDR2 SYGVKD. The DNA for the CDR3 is TGTGCCACCCTTCCCTTAGCGGGAGGCGGGACAGATACGCAGTATTTT. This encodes CATLPLAGGGTDTQYF.

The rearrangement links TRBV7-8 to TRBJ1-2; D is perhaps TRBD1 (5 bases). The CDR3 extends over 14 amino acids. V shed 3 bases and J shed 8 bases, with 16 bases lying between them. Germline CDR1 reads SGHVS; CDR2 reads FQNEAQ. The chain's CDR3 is CASSFSRDSGGYTF. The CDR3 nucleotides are TGTGCCAGCAGCTTTTCTAGGGACTCGGGGGGCTACACCTTC.

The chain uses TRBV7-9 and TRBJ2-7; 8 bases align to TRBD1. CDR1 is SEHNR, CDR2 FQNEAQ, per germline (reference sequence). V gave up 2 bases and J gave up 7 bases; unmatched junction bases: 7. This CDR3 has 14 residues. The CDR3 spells CASSLKGQASEQYF. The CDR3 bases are TGTGCCAGCAGCTTAAAGGGACAGGCCTCGGAGCAGTACTTC.

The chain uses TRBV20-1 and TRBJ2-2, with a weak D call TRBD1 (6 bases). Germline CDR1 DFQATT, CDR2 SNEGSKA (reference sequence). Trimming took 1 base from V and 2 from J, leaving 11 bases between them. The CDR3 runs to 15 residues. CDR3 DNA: TGCAGTGCTAGAGCAGGGGTCCAAAACACCGGGGAGCTGTTTTTT. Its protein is CSARAGVQNTGELFF.

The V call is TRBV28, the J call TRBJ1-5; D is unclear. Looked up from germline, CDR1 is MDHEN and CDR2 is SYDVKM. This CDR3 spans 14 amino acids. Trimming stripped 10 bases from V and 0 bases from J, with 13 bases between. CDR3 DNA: TGTGCCACCAGACGGGATGATAGCAATCAGCCCCAGCATTTT. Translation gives CATRRDDSNQPQHF.

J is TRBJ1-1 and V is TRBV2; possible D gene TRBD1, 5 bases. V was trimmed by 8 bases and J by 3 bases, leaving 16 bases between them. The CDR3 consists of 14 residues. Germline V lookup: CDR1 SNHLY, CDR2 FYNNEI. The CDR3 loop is CASERSLGDTEAFF. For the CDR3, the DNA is TGTGCCAGCGAACGCTCCTTGGGGGACACTGAAGCTTTCTTT.

In DNA form, the CDR3 reads TGTGCCAGCAGCTCCGACCCGGCGGGGCATTCACCCCTCCACTTT. Translating gives CASSSDPAGHSPLHF. The rearrangement links TRBV5-8 to TRBJ1-6; D is perhaps TRBD1 (5 bases). In germline, CDR1 is SGHTS, CDR2 YDEGEE. Trimming pared 3 bases from V and 8 bases from J, leaving 15 bases between. The CDR3 loop spans 15 amino acids.

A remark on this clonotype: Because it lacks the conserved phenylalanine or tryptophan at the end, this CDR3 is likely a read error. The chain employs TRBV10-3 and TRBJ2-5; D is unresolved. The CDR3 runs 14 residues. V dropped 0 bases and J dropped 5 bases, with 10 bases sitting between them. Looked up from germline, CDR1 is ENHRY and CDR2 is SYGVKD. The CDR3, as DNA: TGTGCCATCAGTGAGTCGAAAGGGATTGAGACCCAGTACTAC. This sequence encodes CAISESKGIETQYY.

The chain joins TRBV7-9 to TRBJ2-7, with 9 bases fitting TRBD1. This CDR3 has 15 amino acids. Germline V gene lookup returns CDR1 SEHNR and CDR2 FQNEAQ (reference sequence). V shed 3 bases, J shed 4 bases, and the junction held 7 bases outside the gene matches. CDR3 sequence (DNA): TGTGCCAGCAGCTTGACGGGACAGGGCGGATACGAGCAGTACTTC. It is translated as CASSLTGQGGYEQYF. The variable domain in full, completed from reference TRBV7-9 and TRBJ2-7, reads DTGVSQNPRHKITKRGQNVTFRCDPISEHNRLYWYRQTLGQGPEFLTYFQNEAQLEKSRLLSDRFSAERPKGSFSTLEIQRTEQGDSAMYLCASSLTGQGGYEQYFGPGTRLTVT.

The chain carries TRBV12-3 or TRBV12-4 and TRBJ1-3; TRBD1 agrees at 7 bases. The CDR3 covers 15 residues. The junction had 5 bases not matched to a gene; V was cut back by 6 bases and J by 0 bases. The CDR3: CASRPGTDSGNTIYF. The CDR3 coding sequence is TGTGCCAGCAGGCCCGGGACAGACTCTGGAAACACCATATATTTT.

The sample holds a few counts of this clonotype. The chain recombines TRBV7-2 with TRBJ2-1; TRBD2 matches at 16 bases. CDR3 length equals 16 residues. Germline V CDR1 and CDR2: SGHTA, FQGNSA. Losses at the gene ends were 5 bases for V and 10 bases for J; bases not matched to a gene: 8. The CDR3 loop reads CASSRVPGLAGGEQFF. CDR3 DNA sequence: TGTGCCAGCAGCCGCGTCCCGGGACTAGCGGGAGGGGAGCAGTTCTTC. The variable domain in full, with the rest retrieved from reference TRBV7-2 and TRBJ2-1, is GAGVSQSPSNKVTEKGKDVELRCDPISGHTALYWYRQSLGQGLEFLIYFQGNSAPDKSGLPSDRFSAERTGGSVSTLTIQRTQQEDSAVYLCASSRVPGLAGGEQFFGPGTRLTVL.

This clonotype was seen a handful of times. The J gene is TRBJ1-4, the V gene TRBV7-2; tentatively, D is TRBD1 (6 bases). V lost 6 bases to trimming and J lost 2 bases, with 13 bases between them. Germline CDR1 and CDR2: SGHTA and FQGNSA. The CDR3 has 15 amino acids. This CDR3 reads CASRPRGGTNEKLFF. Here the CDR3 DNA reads TGTGCCAGCAGGCCCAGAGGGGGTACTAATGAAAAACTGTTTTTT.

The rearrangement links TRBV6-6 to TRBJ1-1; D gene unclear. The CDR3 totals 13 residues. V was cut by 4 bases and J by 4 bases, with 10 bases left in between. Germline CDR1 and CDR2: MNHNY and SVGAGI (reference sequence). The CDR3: CASSLRHLTEAFF. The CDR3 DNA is TGTGCCAGCAGTTTACGACACCTCACTGAAGCTTTCTTT.

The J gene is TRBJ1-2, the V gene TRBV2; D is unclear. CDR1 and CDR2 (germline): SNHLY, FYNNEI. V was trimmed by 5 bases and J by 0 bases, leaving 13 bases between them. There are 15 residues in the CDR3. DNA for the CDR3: TGTGCCAGCAGTCCTCGCGCTCAAGCTAACTATGGCTACACCTTC. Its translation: CASSPRAQANYGYTF.

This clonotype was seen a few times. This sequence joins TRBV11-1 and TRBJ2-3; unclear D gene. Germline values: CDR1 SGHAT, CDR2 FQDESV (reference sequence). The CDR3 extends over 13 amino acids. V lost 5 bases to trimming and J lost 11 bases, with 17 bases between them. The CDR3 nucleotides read TGTGCCAGCAGCCCCCACGGACCCGACTTGCAGTATTTT. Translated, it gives CASSPHGPDLQYF.

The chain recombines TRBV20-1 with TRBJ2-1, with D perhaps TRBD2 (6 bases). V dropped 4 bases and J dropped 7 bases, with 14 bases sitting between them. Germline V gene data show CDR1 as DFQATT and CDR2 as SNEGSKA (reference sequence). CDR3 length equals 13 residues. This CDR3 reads CSATILARNEQFF. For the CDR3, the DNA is TGCAGTGCTACGATCCTAGCGCGGAATGAGCAGTTCTTC.

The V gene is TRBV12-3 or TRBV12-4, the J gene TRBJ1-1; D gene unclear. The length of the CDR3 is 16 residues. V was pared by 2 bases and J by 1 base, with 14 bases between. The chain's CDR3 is CASSLSARYRNTEAFF. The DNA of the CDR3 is TGTGCCAGCAGTTTATCAGCCAGGTACAGGAACACTGAAGCTTTCTTT.

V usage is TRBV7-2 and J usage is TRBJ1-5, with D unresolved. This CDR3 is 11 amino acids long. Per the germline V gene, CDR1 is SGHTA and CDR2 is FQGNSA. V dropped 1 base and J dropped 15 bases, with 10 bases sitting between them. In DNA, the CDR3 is TGTGCCAGCAGCTTAGGACTCCAGTGGCATTTT. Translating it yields CASSLGLQWHF.

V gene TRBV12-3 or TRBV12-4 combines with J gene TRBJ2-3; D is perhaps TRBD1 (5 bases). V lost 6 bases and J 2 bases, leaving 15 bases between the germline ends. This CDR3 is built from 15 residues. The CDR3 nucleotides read TGTGCCAGCAGCCCTACGCAAGGGGCCACAGATACGCAGTATTTT. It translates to CASSPTQGATDTQYF.

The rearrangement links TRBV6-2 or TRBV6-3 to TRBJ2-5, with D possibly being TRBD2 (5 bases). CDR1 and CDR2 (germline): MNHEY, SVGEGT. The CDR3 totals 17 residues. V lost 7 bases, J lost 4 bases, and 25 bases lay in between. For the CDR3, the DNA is TGTGCCAGCACCCCAACAGAGGCAGGAGAGGGCTCAGAGACCCAGTACTTC. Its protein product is CASTPTEAGEGSETQYF.

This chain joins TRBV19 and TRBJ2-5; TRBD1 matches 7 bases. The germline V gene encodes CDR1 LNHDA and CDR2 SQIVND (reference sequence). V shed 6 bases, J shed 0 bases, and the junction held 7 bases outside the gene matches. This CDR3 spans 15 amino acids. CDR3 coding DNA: TGTGCCAGTAGCCGGACAGGATGGGACCAAGAGACCCAGTACTTC. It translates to CASSRTGWDQETQYF.

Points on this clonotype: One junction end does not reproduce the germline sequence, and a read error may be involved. The CDR3 DNA follows: TGTGCCAGCCGCTTCGGAGGGGGCTACACCGGGGAGCTGTTTTTT. Its translation is CASRFGGGYTGELFF. V gene TRBV7-8 combines with J gene TRBJ2-2; perhaps TRBD1 as D (7 bases). There are 15 residues in the CDR3. Germline V gives CDR1 SGHVS, CDR2 FQNEAQ.